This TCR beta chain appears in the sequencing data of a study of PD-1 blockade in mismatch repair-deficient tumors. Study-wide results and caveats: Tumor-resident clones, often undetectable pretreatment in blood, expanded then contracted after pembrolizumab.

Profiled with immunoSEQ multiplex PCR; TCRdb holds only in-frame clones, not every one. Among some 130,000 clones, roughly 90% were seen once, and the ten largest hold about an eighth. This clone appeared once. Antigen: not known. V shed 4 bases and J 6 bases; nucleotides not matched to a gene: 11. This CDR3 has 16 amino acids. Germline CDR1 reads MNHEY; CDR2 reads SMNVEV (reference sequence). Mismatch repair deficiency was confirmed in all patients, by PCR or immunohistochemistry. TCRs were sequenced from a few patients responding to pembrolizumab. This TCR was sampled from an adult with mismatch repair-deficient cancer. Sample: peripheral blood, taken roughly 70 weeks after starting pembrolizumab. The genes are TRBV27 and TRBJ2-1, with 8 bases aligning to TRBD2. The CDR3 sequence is CASSSRASGPPNEQFF. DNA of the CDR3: TGTGCCAGCAGTTCTCGGGCTAGCGGGCCTCCCAATGAGCAGTTCTTC.